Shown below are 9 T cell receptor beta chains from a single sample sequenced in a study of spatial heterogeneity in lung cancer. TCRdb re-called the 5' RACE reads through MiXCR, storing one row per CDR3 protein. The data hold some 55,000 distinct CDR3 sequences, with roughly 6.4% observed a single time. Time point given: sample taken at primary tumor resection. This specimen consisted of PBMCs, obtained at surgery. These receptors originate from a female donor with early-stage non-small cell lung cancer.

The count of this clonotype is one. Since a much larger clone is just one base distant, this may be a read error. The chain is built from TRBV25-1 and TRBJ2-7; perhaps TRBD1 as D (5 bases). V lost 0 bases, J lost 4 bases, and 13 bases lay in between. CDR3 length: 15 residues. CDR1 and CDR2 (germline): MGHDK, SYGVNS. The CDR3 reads CASSEYRAGIYEQYF. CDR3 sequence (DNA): TGTGCCAGCAGTGAATATCGGGCAGGGATATACGAGCAGTACTTC.

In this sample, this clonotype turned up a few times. The DNA for the CDR3 is TGTGCCAGCAGCTCCCGGGACAGGGCTCTTAGGGGGGAGCTGTTTTTT. It yields the protein CASSSRDRALRGELFF. The rearrangement links TRBV7-2 to TRBJ2-2; TRBD1 agrees at 9 bases. The CDR3 is 16 residues long. The junction had 11 bases not matched to a gene; V was cut back by 4 bases and J by 8 bases. Germline lookup yields CDR1 SGHTA and CDR2 FQGNSA.

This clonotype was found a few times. The CDR3 coding sequence is TGCACCAGCAGCCAAGATCCCTGGCCCAGGAGCACAGATACGCAGTATTTT. This translates into CTSSQDPWPRSTDTQYF. This rearrangement joins TRBV1 to TRBJ2-3; TRBD1, the table's D call, was not compared with the DNA. TRBV1 is annotated as a pseudogene. The CDR3 is 17 amino acids.

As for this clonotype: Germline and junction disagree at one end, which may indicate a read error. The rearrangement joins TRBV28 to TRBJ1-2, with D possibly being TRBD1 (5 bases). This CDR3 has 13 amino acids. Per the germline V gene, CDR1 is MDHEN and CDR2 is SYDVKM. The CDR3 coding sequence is TGTGCTAGCAGGGTCAGGGCCAACTATGGCTACACCTTC. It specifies CASRVRANYGYTF.

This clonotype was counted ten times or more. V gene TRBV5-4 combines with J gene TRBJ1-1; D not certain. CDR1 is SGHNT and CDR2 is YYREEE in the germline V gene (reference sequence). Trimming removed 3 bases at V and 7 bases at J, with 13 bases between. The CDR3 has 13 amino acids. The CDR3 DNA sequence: TGTGCCAGCAGCTGGGGAGACGGTATTGAAGCTTTCTTT. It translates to CASSWGDGIEAFF.

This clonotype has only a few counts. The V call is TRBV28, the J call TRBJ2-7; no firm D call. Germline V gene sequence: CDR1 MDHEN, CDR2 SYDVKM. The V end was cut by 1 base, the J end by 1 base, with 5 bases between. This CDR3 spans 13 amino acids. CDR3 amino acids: CASSLSQSYEQYV. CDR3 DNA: TGTGCCAGCAGTTTATCACAATCCTACGAGCAGTACGTC.

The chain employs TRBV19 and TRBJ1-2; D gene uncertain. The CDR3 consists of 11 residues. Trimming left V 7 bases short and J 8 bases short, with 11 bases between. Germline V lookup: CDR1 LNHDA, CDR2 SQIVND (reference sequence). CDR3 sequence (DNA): TGTGCCAGTACCCAAGGCCTGGGCTACACCTTC. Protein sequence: CASTQGLGYTF.

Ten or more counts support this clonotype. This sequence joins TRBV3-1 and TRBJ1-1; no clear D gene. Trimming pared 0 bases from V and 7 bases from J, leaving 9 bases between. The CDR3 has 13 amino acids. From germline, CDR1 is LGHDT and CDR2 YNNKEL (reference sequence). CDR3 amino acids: CASSQDWDREAFF. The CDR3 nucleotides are TGTGCCAGCAGCCAAGACTGGGATCGTGAAGCTTTCTTT.

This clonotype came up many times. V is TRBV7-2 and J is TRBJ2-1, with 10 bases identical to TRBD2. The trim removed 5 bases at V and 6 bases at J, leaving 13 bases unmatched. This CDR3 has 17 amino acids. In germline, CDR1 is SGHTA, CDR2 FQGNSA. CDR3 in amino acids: CASSRRPGLALRNEQFF. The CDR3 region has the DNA TGTGCCAGCAGCCGGAGACCGGGACTAGCGCTCCGCAATGAGCAGTTCTTC.